Sequencing of this TCR beta chain was carried out in a study of molecular identifiers for immune sequencing clone quantification. This clonotype was picked up many times. The CDR3 is 14 residues long. V lost 1 base, J lost 3 bases, and 10 bases lay in between. Germline V lookup: CDR1 MNHEY, CDR2 SVGAGI. TCRdb fed the PCR reads into MiXCR, producing one record per CDR3 protein. The sample gives more than 250,000 distinct CDR3 sequences, about 21% of which show up once; approximately 0.83% is in the top ten. The sequenced sample consisted of naive CD8+ T cells from blood, with Jurkat cell RNA spiked in. Regarding subset: FACS-sorted CD8+CD4-CCR7+CD45RA+ naive T cells. V is TRBV6-5 and J is TRBJ2-7, with D hard to call. The clonotype comes from a human donor in good health. Some libraries in this study had Jurkat cell RNA spiked in. DNA of the CDR3: TGTGCCAGCAGTTACTTTGGGGATAGCTACGAGCAGTACTTC. It codes for CASSYFGDSYEQYF.